This T cell receptor (beta chain) was obtained from a study of T cell responses to AZD1222 COVID-19 vaccine (dated by TCRdb to the early 2020s). For context, the study as a whole: TCR sequencing was performed for roughly 250 trial participants, of whom about 200 were given two doses of AZD1222 and around 26 were given two doses of MenACWY control vaccine. Trial participants were enrolled into age subgroups of 18-55, 56-69 and 70-plus years, which contained around 140, 26 and 57 TCR-sequenced participants, respectively. What the work shows at the level of the full study, not this receptor alone: Because no samples from the day 14 peak response were available, repertoires could be characterized only after the peak T cell response. Epitopes outside the regions mutated in the B.1.351 and B.1.1.7 variants were reportedly recognized by nearly half of the unique spike-specific TCRs. Participants were mostly white British and included more females than males, and it was suggested by the authors that clonal diversity may have been underestimated. The whole spike protein was spanned by vaccine-associated CD4 TCRs, and dominant responses were seen in regions 160-218 and 743-854. The 56-69-year group was small, and its depth increase did not reach significance, likely because of low power. Conclusions about previously exposed vaccinees are limited, since just six or seven AZD1222 recipients were seropositive for SARS-CoV-2 at baseline. A significant rise in spike-specific TCR breadth and depth was observed after two AZD1222 doses relative to day 0 and relative to MenACWY recipients.

CDR3 length: 16 amino acids, cysteine to phenylalanine. The retained sequence is limited to the CDR3, 48 bases, with the frame set at the first base. The germline V gene (reference sequence) specifies LNHDA as CDR1 and SQIVND as CDR2. At the junction V is shortened by 1 base and J by 0 bases, with 7 bases in between. The CDR3 regions of human TCRbeta chains were subjected to immunosequencing. The study's own analysis went as follows. Repertoire TCRs were checked for matches against a reference library of SARS-CoV-2-specific TCRs that had been generated using the MIRA antigen-specificity platform. Breadth was defined as the fraction of unique TCRs that were SARS-CoV-2-associated. Depth was defined as the fraction of total T cells that were SARS-CoV-2-associated. Using the MIRA data, each spike-specific TCR was mapped to the spike region that the TCR reacts to and placed in a CD4 or CD8 class. Log10-transformed breadth and depth values were compared by one-way ANOVA with Sidak's multiple comparisons tests. Not all clones reach the TCRdb copy of this immuneACCESS table, which keeps in-frame sequences only. Checked studies attribute under half of the gap to unresolved V genes and leave the rest unexplained. V, J and clone size derive from that table, while D and trimming were established from the DNA sequence. The sample has under 200,000 clones on record, approximately 90% of them singletons. Roughly a quarter of the sample is in the top ten clones.

With respect to this clone: Its antigen specificity is not known. The record has no base qualities; no much larger clone is one base away.

The meaning of the sample's time point label: about 28 days (+/-7) after the second vaccine dose. AZD1222 recipients given second doses at about 4 weeks or at about 12 weeks were pooled, since spike-specific TCR depth and breadth were not found to differ between the two schedules. Samples from vaccinated people were obtained from the UK trials COV001 and COV002, which included a single-blind randomized controlled phase 2/3 trial of AZD1222 (ChAdOx1 nCoV-19) in healthy adults. For TCRbeta chain sequencing, PBMC samples from trial participants were taken at day 0 and at day 28 after the second dose.

Sample: peripheral blood, taken 28 days after the second AZD1222 dose. This clonotype was sampled from an adult who received the AZD1222 COVID-19 vaccine. The chain links TRBV19 with TRBJ2-6; the D gene is not confidently resolved. The sequence in DNA is TGTGCCAGTAGTATAGGAGCTCTCTCTGGGGCCAACGTCCTGACTTTC. Its protein reads: CASSIGALSGANVLTF.